These 31 T cell receptor beta chains were sequenced from one sample in a study of blood T cell repertoires in COVID-19. Clones were sequenced by immunoSEQ multiplex PCR, and TCRdb holds only the in-frame ones, with some missing. The table has about 49,000 clones, roughly four fifths seen once; the top ten hold roughly 2.5%. The sample was peripheral blood. Source of these receptors: a woman aged 55-75 years with acute or convalescent COVID-19.

This clone was observed a single time. V usage is TRBV4-2 and J usage is TRBJ1-6; D gene unclear. There are 19 residues in the CDR3. Trimming cost V 0 bases and J 5 bases, with 20 bases left between them. The germline V gene encodes CDR1 LGHNA and CDR2 YNFKEQ. The CDR3 nucleotides are TGTGCCAGCAGCCAAGATTTGAGACGGCACGGAGCAAATAATTCACCCCTCCACTTT. This encodes CASSQDLRRHGANNSPLHF.

In this sample, this clone turned up a few times. In DNA form, the CDR3 reads TGTGCCAGCAGACCTGACAGGGGGACTCAGCCCCAGCATTTT. Its translation is CASRPDRGTQPQHF. The chain employs TRBV28 and TRBJ1-5; 9 bases line up with TRBD1. CDR1 is MDHEN, CDR2 SYDVKM, per germline. Germline trimming cut 6 bases from V and 6 bases from J; bases unmatched to any gene: 6. This CDR3 has 14 amino acids.

The rearrangement uses TRBV2 and TRBJ1-5; 8 nucleotides match TRBD1. Unmatched junction bases numbered 5, after V lost 4 bases and J lost 6 bases. This CDR3 comprises 14 residues. Germline CDR1 and CDR2: SNHLY and FYNNEI. The CDR3 DNA is TGTGCCAGCAGTGTTGGCACAGGGGGTCAGCCCCAGCATTTT. It encodes CASSVGTGGQPQHF.

The genes are TRBV18 and TRBJ2-7; 7 bases map to TRBD1. This CDR3 has 13 residues. The trim removed 4 bases at V and 2 bases at J, leaving 2 bases unmatched. Germline CDR1 and CDR2: KGHSH and LQKENI. The CDR3: CASSQGAAYEQYF. The CDR3 DNA reads TGTGCCAGCTCACAGGGGGCAGCCTACGAGCAGTACTTC.

The genes are TRBV27 and TRBJ2-3; no definite D call. Germline CDR1 reads MNHEY; CDR2 reads SMNVEV (reference sequence). The ends were cut back, 2 bases at V and 0 bases at J, with 15 bases in the middle. The CDR3 runs 17 residues. The CDR3 sequence: CASSLQVTSSSTDTQYF. The CDR3 bases are TGTGCCAGCAGTTTACAAGTTACATCTTCTAGCACAGATACGCAGTATTTT.

The chain links TRBV30 to TRBJ1-3; 9 bases match TRBD1. The CDR3 has 17 amino acids. The V gene end was trimmed by 2 bases and the J gene end by 0 bases; junction bases not matched to a gene: 8. CDR1 is GTSNPN and CDR2 is SVGIG in the germline V gene (reference sequence). CDR3 sequence: CAWSIRDRALSGNTIYF. DNA for the CDR3: TGTGCCTGGAGTATCCGGGACAGGGCTCTCTCTGGAAACACCATATATTTT.

This chain joins TRBV3-1 (or the pseudogene TRBV3-2) and TRBJ2-3; 14 bases align to TRBD2. The trim removed 4 bases at V and 0 bases at J, leaving 3 bases unmatched. In germline, CDR1 is LGHDT, CDR2 YNNKEL (reference sequence). There are 17 residues in the CDR3. In DNA form, the CDR3 reads TGTGCCAGCAGCCGACTAGCGGGGGGGTCTAGCACAGATACGCAGTATTTT. The encoded protein is CASSRLAGGSSTDTQYF.

The table lists this clone with a count of one. The gene calls are TRBV5-1 and TRBJ2-2; perhaps TRBD2 as D (5 bases). V shed 4 bases and J shed 5 bases, with 9 bases lying between them. Per the germline V gene, CDR1 is SGHRS and CDR2 is YFSETQ. CDR3 length: 13 amino acids. The CDR3 loop reads CASSPRVTGELFF. The CDR3, as DNA: TGCGCCAGCAGCCCGAGGGTTACCGGGGAGCTGTTTTTT.

This clone appeared once. V is TRBV6-5 and J is TRBJ2-7; D is possibly TRBD1 (6 bases). The CDR3 has 14 amino acids. The V end lost 2 bases, the J end lost 3 bases, and 11 bases lay between the germline ends. Germline V gene sequence: CDR1 MNHEY, CDR2 SVGAGI. CDR3 region: CASSYQGFRYEQYF. The DNA for the CDR3 is TGTGCCAGCAGTTACCAGGGGTTTCGCTACGAGCAGTACTTC.

This clone was counted between two and nine times. The rearrangement joins TRBV30 to TRBJ2-5, with D unresolved. The CDR3 sequence is 14 residues long. V was shortened by 2 bases and J by 5 bases, with 15 bases between the two germline ends. CDR1 and CDR2 (germline): GTSNPN, SVGIG (reference sequence). The CDR3 DNA is TGTGCCTGGAGTCCACCGGTTAACGGTGAGACCCAGTACTTC. Translation: CAWSPPVNGETQYF. The variable domain in full, completed from reference TRBV30 and TRBJ2-5, reads SQTIHQWPATLVQPVGSPLSLECTVEGTSNPNLYWYRQAAGRGLQLLFYSVGIGQISSEVPQNLSASRPQDRQFILSSKKLLLSDSGFYLCAWSPPVNGETQYFGPGTRLLVL.

CDR3 sequence: CASSPPASVAFF. The CDR3, as DNA: TGTGCCAGCTCACCACCTGCGAGTGTGGCTTTCTTT. The chain recombines TRBV18 with TRBJ1-1; D gene unclear. This CDR3 comprises 12 residues. V dropped 0 bases and J dropped 11 bases, with 10 bases sitting between them. CDR1 KGHSH and CDR2 LQKENI come from the germline V gene.

The rearrangement joins TRBV7-2 to TRBJ1-2; D might be TRBD1 (5 bases). The CDR3 length is 17 residues. The V and J ends lost 5 bases and 8 bases respectively, with 27 bases between them. Germline CDR1 is SGHTA and CDR2 is FQGNSA. CDR3 in DNA: TGTGCCAGCAGCCCAACAGAGAGAGCCCGGACACCCAAAGGCTACACCTTC. Residues: CASSPTERARTPKGYTF.

The V and J genes are TRBV5-5 and TRBJ2-1, with TRBD2 as a possible D gene (6 bases). The CDR3 extends over 15 amino acids. CDR1 is SGHKS, CDR2 YYEKEE, per germline (reference sequence). Between the trimmed V and J ends, which lost 6 bases and 3 bases, there was a span of 16 bases. CDR3 residues: CASIVGGAYYNEQFF. CDR3 DNA sequence: TGTGCCAGCATTGTGGGGGGAGCATACTACAATGAGCAGTTCTTC.

J is TRBJ1-2 and V is TRBV7-3; tentatively, D is TRBD1 (5 bases). The germline V and J ends were trimmed by 5 bases and 7 bases, with 17 bases remaining between them. The CDR3 runs to 14 residues. CDR1 is SGHTA, CDR2 FQGTGA, per germline. The CDR3 sequence: CASSPGGDQTGYTF. DNA of the CDR3: TGTGCCAGCAGCCCCGGCGGGGACCAAACTGGCTACACCTTC.

The chain is built from TRBV6-5 and TRBJ2-7; the match to TRBD1 covers 7 bases. Trimming cost V 6 bases and J 1 base; bases outside gene matches: 0. The CDR3 sequence is 12 residues long. Germline values: CDR1 MNHEY, CDR2 SVGAGI. CDR3 amino acids: CASRQGSYEQYF. In nucleotides, the CDR3 is TGTGCCAGCAGACAGGGGTCCTACGAGCAGTACTTC.

Comments on this clone: The junction differs from germline at one of its ends, possibly a read error. The rearrangement uses TRBV7-7 and TRBJ1-2; 7 bases fit TRBD1. Germline V CDR1 and CDR2: SSHAT, FNYEAQ (reference sequence). There are 17 residues in the CDR3. Here the CDR3 reads CASSFEKDRENIYGYTF. In DNA form, the CDR3 reads TGTGCTAGCAGCTTTGAAAAAGACAGGGAAAACATCTATGGCTACACCTTC.

The rearrangement joins TRBV10-3 to TRBJ1-1; the match to TRBD1 covers 8 bases. CDR3 length: 15 residues. CDR1 and CDR2 from the germline V gene are ENHRY and SYGVKD. Trimming cost V 3 bases and J 2 bases; bases outside gene matches: 5. CDR3 sequence (DNA): TGTGCCATCAGTGATCGAGGACAGGGAAACACTGAAGCTTTCTTT. It encodes CAISDRGQGNTEAFF.

The rearrangement uses TRBV28 and TRBJ2-3; tentatively, D is TRBD1 (5 bases). The CDR3 runs 14 residues. Per the germline V gene, CDR1 is MDHEN and CDR2 is SYDVKM. V gave up 2 bases and J gave up 6 bases, with 12 bases separating them. The CDR3 protein is CASSLRAGPDTQYF. CDR3 nucleotide sequence: TGTGCCAGCAGTTTACGAGCAGGGCCTGATACGCAGTATTTT.

The genes are TRBV23-1 and TRBJ1-2; 8 bases match TRBD1. TRBV23-1 qualifies as an ORF whose function is uncertain. V lost 0 bases, J lost 5 bases, and 11 bases stayed unmatched. CDR3 length: 17 residues. The CDR3 DNA reads as TGCGCCAGCAGTCAATCATGGCGGACAGGGAATATATATGGCTACACCTTC. Its protein is CASSQSWRTGNIYGYTF.

The chain combines TRBV6-1 with TRBJ1-2; D unclear. Germline V gene sequence: CDR1 MNHNS, CDR2 SASEGT. V lost 3 bases and J lost 4, with 15 bases in between. This CDR3 is 15 amino acids long. The DNA of the CDR3 is TGTGCCAGCAGTGAGACCAATCCGGGGAGCTATGGCTACACCTTC. Residues: CASSETNPGSYGYTF.

This rearrangement joins TRBV3-1 (or the pseudogene TRBV3-2) to TRBJ1-1; D call uncertain. The CDR3 consists of 13 residues. Germline V CDR1 and CDR2: LGHDT, YNNKEL (reference sequence). V was trimmed by 4 bases and J by 6 bases, leaving 12 bases between them. The DNA for the CDR3 is TGTGCCAGCAGCCTTCGCCGGCGGGCTGAAGCTTTCTTT. Encoded protein: CASSLRRRAEAFF.

This clone was seen only once. The genes are TRBV5-6 and TRBJ1-1; D is possibly TRBD1 (6 bases). Germline V gives CDR1 SGHDT, CDR2 YYEEEE. The CDR3 spans 13 residues. With 3 bases removed from V and 8 bases from J, the gap between germline ends came to 14 bases. Written as DNA, the CDR3 is TGTGCCAGCAGCTCGGGAACAGGGCTCGAAGCTTTCTTT. It codes for CASSSGTGLEAFF.

The CDR3 here is CASSSTPSGLAGFQETQYF. As DNA, the CDR3 is TGCGCCAGCAGCTCTACACCTTCAGGACTAGCGGGATTCCAAGAGACCCAGTACTTC. V and J are TRBV5-1 and TRBJ2-5, with 12 bases that match TRBD2. Germline V lookup: CDR1 SGHRS, CDR2 YFSETQ. J was trimmed by 1 base and V by 3 bases; bases with no gene match: 13. The CDR3 covers 19 residues.

The chain carries TRBV3-1 (or the pseudogene TRBV3-2) and TRBJ1-1, with D maybe TRBD1 (5 bases). Trimming removed 1 base at V and 7 bases at J, with 10 bases between. Germline CDR1 is LGHDT and CDR2 is YNNKEL (reference sequence). This CDR3 has 13 residues. CDR3 nucleotides: TGTGCCAGCAGCCAAGTTCAGCAGGGTGAAGCTTTCTTT. It specifies CASSQVQQGEAFF.

The CDR3 bases are TGCAGCGTCGCCGGTGTCAGGGAAGAGACCCAGTACTTC. This sequence encodes CSVAGVREETQYF. J is TRBJ2-5 and V is TRBV29-1, with D possibly being TRBD1 (5 bases). In germline, CDR1 is SQVTM, CDR2 ANQGSEA. V lost 6 bases and J 3 bases, leaving 14 bases between the germline ends. The CDR3 covers 13 residues.

This clone was seen more than once but under ten times. The chain has TRBV5-1 and TRBJ1-6, with 8 bases fitting TRBD1. CDR1 and CDR2 (germline): SGHRS, YFSETQ. CDR3 length: 14 amino acids. V trimming: 4 bases; J trimming: 10 bases; junction bases outside the gene matches: 7. The CDR3 coding sequence is TGCGCCAGCAGCGAGGGACAGGTGGAATCACCCCTCCACTTT. Translating gives CASSEGQVESPLHF.

This chain links TRBV2 with TRBJ1-3; TRBD1 matches at 7 bases. The germline V gene encodes CDR1 SNHLY and CDR2 FYNNEI. This CDR3 region has 14 residues. Unmatched junction bases numbered 1, after V lost 4 bases and J lost 1 base. DNA for the CDR3: TGTGCCAGCAGTGTGGACAGGTCTGGAAACACCATATATTTT. This encodes CASSVDRSGNTIYF.

The V gene is TRBV3-1 (or the pseudogene TRBV3-2), the J gene TRBJ1-1, with D possibly TRBD1 on 5 matching bases. CDR1 and CDR2 from the germline V gene are LGHDT and YNNKEL (reference sequence). This CDR3 comprises 14 residues. V lost 1 base to trimming and J lost 5 bases, with 11 bases between them. The CDR3 coding sequence is TGTGCCAGCAGCCAAGGGGGGGTAAGGACTGAAGCTTTCTTT. Amino acid sequence: CASSQGGVRTEAFF.

V usage is TRBV7-8 and J usage is TRBJ1-2; D is possibly TRBD1 (6 bases). Looked up from germline, CDR1 is SGHVS and CDR2 is FQNEAQ. This CDR3 is built from 14 residues. V was shortened by 3 bases and J by 4 bases, with 12 bases between the two germline ends. The CDR3 DNA reads TGTGCCAGCAGCTTGTTAACAGGGAGCTATGGCTACACCTTC. The encoded protein is CASSLLTGSYGYTF. Full variable domain (rest looked up from reference TRBV7-8 and TRBJ1-2): GAGVSQSPRYKVAKRGQDVALRCDPISGHVSLFWYQQALGQGPEFLTYFQNEAQLDKSGLPSDRFFAERPEGSVSTLKIQRTQQEDSAVYLCASSLLTGSYGYTFGSGTRLTVV.

J is TRBJ2-3 and V is TRBV5-8; D possibly corresponds to TRBD2 (6 bases). Trimming took 6 bases from V and 4 from J, leaving 12 bases between them. The CDR3 covers 13 residues. Germline V gene lookup returns CDR1 SGHTS and CDR2 YDEGEE. CDR3 nucleotides: TGTGCCAGCATAGTGGTAGCGGCAGATACGCAGTATTTT. Translating it yields CASIVVAADTQYF.

The V and J genes are TRBV3-1 (or the pseudogene TRBV3-2) and TRBJ2-5, with a weak D call TRBD2 (5 bases). Germline lookup yields CDR1 LGHDT and CDR2 YNNKEL (reference sequence). The V gene lost 2 bases and the J gene lost 2 bases, with 18 bases spanning the gap. The CDR3 contains 17 residues. In DNA, the CDR3 is TGTGCCAGCAGCCAAAACCCCAGAAGGACTCAGCAAGAGACCCAGTACTTC. Its translation: CASSQNPRRTQQETQYF.